This record covers a single TCR beta chain. The source of the sample is a study of OX40 agonist ivuxolimab in advanced cancers. TCRdb's copy holds only in-frame clones and misses some; the assay was immunoSEQ multiplex PCR. Among about 79,000 clones listed, around 91% were seen once. The germline V gene encodes CDR1 MNHNS and CDR2 SASEGT. The CDR3 totals 15 residues. Trimming took 7 bases from V and 4 from J, leaving 17 bases between them. Sequenced here: CD4+ or CD8+ T cells sorted from blood, sampled in a trial of the OX40 agonist ivuxolimab. The TCR sequence derives from an adult with an advanced solid tumor such as melanoma, head and neck, liver or kidney cancer. The chain has TRBV6-1 and TRBJ1-5; D might be TRBD1 (6 bases). The CDR3, as DNA: TGTGCCAGCACCCGAAGGGGTACAGGGAATCAGCCCCAGCATTTT. Translation: CASTRRGTGNQPQHF.